Following are 27 T cell receptor beta chains from one sample sequenced in a study of T cells in Graves' hyperthyroidism and ophthalmopathy. It was RNA transcripts that yielded the amplified TCR beta CDR3 regions. The study used the HTBI primer set for a first-round RT-PCR of the TCR CDR3. TCRdb re-called the multiplex PCR reads through MiXCR, storing one row per CDR3 protein. The data show about 840,000 distinct CDR3 sequences, more than 30% seen once. The sample consisted of blood. Source of these receptors: a man aged 18 to 29 with Graves' hyperthyroidism.

The chain joins TRBV6-4 to TRBJ2-3; TRBD2 is a possible D gene (6 bases). This CDR3 spans 14 amino acids. Looked up from germline, CDR1 is MRHNA and CDR2 is SNTAGT. Trimming stripped 6 bases from V and 4 bases from J, with 14 bases between. In nucleotides, the CDR3 is TGTGCCAGCAGGGACCTGGGAGGAGCAGATACGCAGTATTTT. Encoded protein: CASRDLGGADTQYF.

With regard to this clonotype: A much bigger clone sits one base away, suggesting this may be a read error. The rearrangement links TRBV20-1 to TRBJ1-3, with TRBD1 as a possible D gene (5 bases). The CDR3 contains 15 residues. Per the germline V gene, CDR1 is DFQATT and CDR2 is SNEGSKA (reference sequence). The CDR3 nucleotides read TGCAGTGCTAGAGTAGGGGCTACCCAGGGAAACACCATAAATTTT. Translated: CSARVGATQGNTINF.

This clonotype was seen a handful of times. This chain uses TRBV20-1 with TRBJ2-7; tentatively, D is TRBD1 (6 bases). Germline CDR1 reads DFQATT; CDR2 reads SNEGSKA (reference sequence). V lost 6 bases, J lost 0 bases, and 15 bases lay in between. There are 14 residues in the CDR3. In nucleotides, the CDR3 is TGCAGTGCCAGCGCAGGGGTTGCCTCCTACGAGCAGTACTTC. It encodes CSASAGVASYEQYF.

Worth noting for this clonotype: It may be a read error: a sequence one base away is much more abundant. The chain has TRBV7-9 and TRBJ2-7; D unclear. Germline V gene data show CDR1 as SEHNR and CDR2 as FQNEAQ (reference sequence). This CDR3 has 12 residues. The CDR3 spells CASSQLSYEQCF. CDR3 bases: TGTGCCAGCAGCCAATTAAGCTACGAGCAGTGCTTC.

Many counts were recorded for this clonotype. This chain uses TRBV19 with TRBJ1-1; no clear D gene. Trimming stripped 4 bases from V and 7 bases from J, with 10 bases between. This CDR3 is 12 amino acids long. Germline V lookup: CDR1 LNHDA, CDR2 SQIVND (reference sequence). The CDR3 DNA reads TGTGCCAGTAGTAGTGTCTCGGATGAAGCTTTCTTT. Its protein is CASSSVSDEAFF.

The chain combines TRBV6-5 with TRBJ1-5; 8 bases map to TRBD1. Germline lookup yields CDR1 MNHEY and CDR2 SVGAGI. The V and J ends lost 2 bases and 5 bases, in that order; junction bases with no gene match: 5. This CDR3 comprises 15 residues. The CDR3, as DNA: TGTGCCAGCAGTTACATAGACAGGGGTGATCAGCCCCAGCATTTT. Translation gives CASSYIDRGDQPQHF.

This clonotype was seen repeatedly, ten times or more. The rearrangement joins TRBV20-1 to TRBJ1-5; D not certain. Germline-derived CDR1 and CDR2 are DFQATT and SNEGSKA (reference sequence). Deletions cut 5 bases from V and 12 bases from J, with 14 bases between. CDR3 length: 11 residues. CDR3 sequence reads: CSAPRGPYQHF. The DNA for the CDR3 is TGCAGTGCTCCCCGTGGACCTTACCAGCATTTT.

This clonotype was detected a few times. At one of its ends the junction is not consistent with the germline gene, which may arise from a read error. The V call is TRBV12-3 or TRBV12-4, the J call TRBJ2-7; tentative D call: TRBD2 (6 bases). This CDR3 is built from 14 residues. The CDR3 region is CASSHPGLIYEQYF. In DNA form, the CDR3 reads TGCGCCAGCAGCCACCCGGGACTGATCTACGAGCAGTACTTC.

V and J are TRBV7-9 and TRBJ2-7; tentatively, D is TRBD2 (5 bases). CDR1 is SEHNR and CDR2 is FQNEAQ in the germline V gene (reference sequence). The CDR3 runs to 14 residues. The V and J ends lost 4 bases and 2 bases respectively, with 12 bases between them. The CDR3: CASSSYEGPYEQYF. In DNA form, the CDR3 reads TGTGCCAGCAGCTCCTACGAGGGCCCCTACGAGCAGTACTTC.

The chain has TRBV12-5 and TRBJ2-2, with a possible D match to TRBD2 (5 bases). Looked up from germline, CDR1 is LGHNT and CDR2 is FRNRAP. The V gene lost 7 bases and the J gene lost 4 bases, with 16 bases spanning the gap. The length of the CDR3 is 15 residues. The CDR3 nucleotides are TGTGCTAGTGCCTTGGGAGTAGTTGGCACCGGGGAGCTGTTTTTT. This encodes CASALGVVGTGELFF.

The chain couples TRBV4-3 to TRBJ1-1; D call uncertain. Germline V gene sequence: CDR1 LGHNA, CDR2 YSLEER. V lost 5 bases, J lost 1 base, and 8 bases lay in between. This CDR3 is built from 13 residues. The CDR3 spells CASSKFGNTEAFF. In DNA, the CDR3 is TGCGCCAGCAGCAAATTTGGGAACACTGAAGCTTTCTTT.

This clonotype was recorded at least ten times. The chain carries TRBV19 and TRBJ2-5, with D tentatively TRBD1 (7 bases). V shed 7 bases and J shed 2 bases, with 17 bases lying between them. This CDR3 is 15 amino acids long. CDR1 LNHDA and CDR2 SQIVND come from the germline V gene (reference sequence). The CDR3 nucleotides read TGTGCCAGTACCAGAGGGGGGACAGCACAAGAGACCCAGTACTTC. Its protein is CASTRGGTAQETQYF.

The chain recombines TRBV29-1 with TRBJ1-6; 10 nucleotides match TRBD1. Germline V gives CDR1 SQVTM, CDR2 ANQGSEA. Germline trimming cut 7 bases from V and 12 bases from J; bases unmatched to any gene: 12. This CDR3 is 14 amino acids long. The CDR3 DNA reads TGCAGCGCCCGGACAGGGGGGCAAGATTTACCCCTCCACTTT. This gives the protein CSARTGGQDLPLHF.

The V call is TRBV20-1, the J call TRBJ2-7; D ambiguous. Germline CDR1 and CDR2: DFQATT and SNEGSKA (reference sequence). The CDR3 is 14 amino acids. V gave up 0 bases and J gave up 3 bases, with 12 bases separating them. In DNA form, the CDR3 reads TGCAGTGCTAGAGACTGGACGGCTGACTACGAGCAGTACTTC. Amino acid sequence: CSARDWTADYEQYF.

CDR3 in amino acids: CSASWGESNQPQHF. The DNA of the CDR3 is TGCAGTGCTAGTTGGGGAGAGAGCAATCAGCCCCAGCATTTT. This sequence joins TRBV20-1 and TRBJ1-5; no reliable D call. This CDR3 region has 14 residues. Germline V gives CDR1 DFQATT, CDR2 SNEGSKA (reference sequence). The V gene lost 3 bases and the J gene lost 1 base, with 10 bases spanning the gap.

This clonotype came up many times. The genes are TRBV7-9 and TRBJ2-7; possible D gene TRBD2, 5 bases. Germline CDR1 is SEHNR and CDR2 is FQNEAQ (reference sequence). The CDR3 covers 14 residues. Trimming stripped 6 bases from V and 1 base from J, with 13 bases between. In nucleotides, the CDR3 is TGTGCCAGCAGTTCCGCCGGGGAATCCTACGAGCAGTACTTC. Translating gives CASSSAGESYEQYF.

This chain links TRBV14 with TRBJ2-2, with D tentatively TRBD1 (6 bases). The V gene lost 4 bases and the J gene lost 6 bases, with 15 bases spanning the gap. The CDR3 extends over 15 amino acids. Germline CDR1 and CDR2: SGHDN and FVKESK. CDR3 sequence: CASSPTQGIAGELFF. As DNA, the CDR3 is TGTGCCAGCAGCCCTACCCAGGGGATCGCCGGGGAGCTGTTTTTT.

This clonotype was seen only a few times. The rearrangement links TRBV20-1 to TRBJ2-7; D gene ambiguous. The germline V gene encodes CDR1 DFQATT and CDR2 SNEGSKA (reference sequence). The CDR3 contains 14 residues. The ends were cut back, 3 bases at V and 0 bases at J, with 12 bases in the middle. In nucleotides, the CDR3 is TGCAGTGCTAGTCTTGTCCCGAGCTCCTACGAGCAGTACTTC. Its translation is CSASLVPSSYEQYF.

This clonotype was seen more than once but under ten times. The chain joins TRBV4-1 to TRBJ1-1; D is uncertain. The V and J ends lost 0 bases and 7 bases respectively, with 12 bases between them. CDR1 and CDR2 from the germline V gene are MGHRA and YSYEKL. There are 14 residues in the CDR3. The CDR3 sequence is CASSQDPRQFEAFF. In nucleotides, the CDR3 is TGCGCCAGCAGCCAAGATCCCCGGCAGTTTGAAGCTTTCTTT.

This clonotype has ten or more counts. The chain joins TRBV19 to TRBJ2-2; the D is unclear. Trimming shortened V by 9 bases and J by 0 bases, and 14 bases separated the two germline ends. Germline V gene sequence: CDR1 LNHDA, CDR2 SQIVND (reference sequence). The CDR3 runs to 15 residues. CDR3 sequence reads: CASAPGPSNTGELFF. The CDR3, as DNA: TGTGCCAGCGCCCCCGGGCCTTCGAACACCGGGGAGCTGTTTTTT.

This clonotype was seen more than once but under ten times. The CDR3 region has the DNA TGTGCCAGCTCCCTCGACGCTAGCGGGGATCTCACCGGGGAGCTGTTTTTT. Translation: CASSLDASGDLTGELFF. J is TRBJ2-2 and V is TRBV9; 9 nucleotides agree with TRBD2. This CDR3 is 17 amino acids long. With V trimmed by 7 bases and J by 4 bases, 14 bases remained unmatched. Germline CDR1 reads SGDLS; CDR2 reads YYNGEE.

This clonotype was counted at least ten times. The V call is TRBV7-2, the J call TRBJ2-5; the D call may be TRBD1 or TRBD2 (5 bases each). V was pared by 5 bases and J by 3 bases, with 13 bases between. Germline V gives CDR1 SGHTA, CDR2 FQGNSA. The CDR3 is 14 residues long. The CDR3 bases are TGTGCCAGCAGCGAGGGGCCCCTGAAAGAGACCCAGTACTTC. Its protein is CASSEGPLKETQYF.

This chain links TRBV4-3 with TRBJ2-5; possibly TRBD1 for D (6 bases). Germline CDR1 is LGHNA and CDR2 is YSLEER. The V end lost 1 base, the J end lost 6 bases, and 15 bases lay between the germline ends. The CDR3 is made up of 15 amino acids. In nucleotides, the CDR3 is TGCGCCAGCAGCCAAGGCCTAGGGGGTGTCCAGACCCAGTACTTC. Translating gives CASSQGLGGVQTQYF.

The gene calls are TRBV12-3 or TRBV12-4 and TRBJ2-7, with TRBD1 matching over 8 bases. CDR3 size: 15 residues. Trimming cost V 6 bases and J 0 bases; bases outside gene matches: 7. CDR3 sequence reads: CASSLRDRSSYEQYF. The CDR3 DNA follows: TGTGCCAGCAGCCTCCGGGACAGGAGCTCCTACGAGCAGTACTTC.

There are many counts of this clonotype. The CDR3 region has the DNA TGTGCCATCAGTGATGGACAGGATCCAGTGAACACTGAAGCTTTCTTT. Protein product: CAISDGQDPVNTEAFF. The gene calls are TRBV10-3 and TRBJ1-1; TRBD1 agrees at 7 bases. J was trimmed by 0 bases and V by 3 bases; bases with no gene match: 7. Germline CDR1 reads ENHRY; CDR2 reads SYGVKD. CDR3 size: 16 residues.

The chain recombines TRBV19 with TRBJ1-1; the match to TRBD1 covers 9 bases. The CDR3 extends over 14 amino acids. Germline CDR1 LNHDA, CDR2 SQIVND (reference sequence). Trimming at V came to 11 bases and at J to 7 bases, leaving 14 bases not matched to a gene. The CDR3 here is CAWSDGQGRSEAFF. CDR3 nucleotides: TGTGCCTGGAGTGACGGACAGGGGCGGAGTGAAGCTTTCTTT.

The gene calls are TRBV7-9 and TRBJ2-7; 11 nucleotides match TRBD2. CDR3 size: 16 residues. V lost 3 bases and J lost 1; bases outside the gene matches: 5. Germline V CDR1 and CDR2: SEHNR, FQNEAQ (reference sequence). Written as DNA, the CDR3 is TGTGCCAGCAGCTTCCAGACTAGCGGGAAATCCTACGAGCAGTACTTC. Encoded protein: CASSFQTSGKSYEQYF.